This record looks at one TCR beta chain sequence and its context. Its antigen is currently unknown. This sample is part of a study of T cell responses to AZD1222 COVID-19 vaccine. Trimming took off 5 bases at V and 6 bases at J, with 10 bases between the two ends. The CDR3 consists of 12 residues. Germline CDR1 and CDR2: SEHNR and FQNEAQ (reference sequence). Broader study findings: Just a handful of people given AZD1222 tested seropositive at baseline.

Assay used: immunoSEQ multiplex PCR; TCRdb lists only in-frame clones, some missing. The repertoire consists of under 200,000 clones, with approximately 88% occurring once and the leading ten covering approximately 0.97%. The chain is built from TRBV7-9 and TRBJ1-1; D uncertain. The specimen comprised peripheral blood, sampled 28 days after the second AZD1222 dose. The sequence came from an adult who received the AZD1222 COVID-19 vaccine. This chain's CDR3 is CASSPQSSEAFF. DNA of the CDR3: TGTGCCAGCAGCCCCCAGAGCTCTGAAGCTTTCTTT. Looking up the rest from reference TRBV7-9 and TRBJ1-1 gives the full variable domain: DTGVSQNPRHKITKRGQNVTFRCDPISEHNRLYWYRQTLGQGPEFLTYFQNEAQLEKSRLLSDRFSAERPKGSFSTLEIQRTEQGDSAMYLCASSPQSSEAFFGQGTRLTVV.